This entry is about one T cell receptor (beta chain). TCRdb's copy holds only in-frame clones and misses some; the assay was immunoSEQ multiplex PCR. The data hold about 1 million clones, with about 74% observed a single time. This entry comes from a study of shared clonotypes between healthy human individuals. Trimming cost V 4 bases and J 5 bases; bases outside gene matches: 1. The CDR3 consists of 14 residues. From germline, CDR1 is KGHSH and CDR2 LQKENI. This clonotype originated in a man aged 18 to 35 in good health. The sequencing sample was made of memory CD4+ T cells sorted from blood. Subset denoted: CD45RA-negative fraction. The V call is TRBV18, the J call TRBJ2-3; 12 bases are shared with TRBD1. The CDR3 bases are TGTGCCAGCTCACGGGACAGGGGGCAAGATACGCAGTATTTT. This sequence encodes CASSRDRGQDTQYF.